What follows is one T cell receptor (beta chain) and its context. Its antigen is not known. Germline assignment: CDR1 SQVTM and CDR2 ANQGSEA. Trimming cost V 5 bases and J 5 bases; bases outside gene matches: 11. The CDR3 extends over 14 amino acids. The study defined stable Graves' hyperthyroidism as no ophthalmopathy progression within 18 months. The PBMCs had their origin in 7.5 to 10 ml of fresh peripheral blood. RNA transcripts provided the source from which TCR beta CDR3 regions were amplified. TCR CDR3 underwent first-round RT-PCR with the HTBI primer set. TCRdb reprocessed the multiplex PCR reads via MiXCR and lists one record per CDR3 protein. This table has roughly 740,000 distinct CDR3 sequences, roughly 15% appearing once. These data come from a study of T cells in Graves' hyperthyroidism and ophthalmopathy. About the research overall: Peripheral blood samples were taken at initial diagnosis, prior to any treatment. Study results and limitations: In validation, the model predicted ophthalmopathy. These predictions came a median approximately six months before onset.

Sequencing used blood. The receptor was isolated from a man aged 18 to 29 with Graves' hyperthyroidism. The chain links TRBV29-1 to TRBJ1-2; the match to TRBD1 covers 7 bases. CDR3 loop: CSVLVDRELYGYTF. CDR3 DNA: TGCAGCGTTCTTGTTGACAGGGAACTTTATGGCTACACCTTC.